Sequencing of this TCR beta chain was carried out in a study of blood T cell repertoires in COVID-19. Study-wide context: Sites across the United States, Italy and Spain contributed samples from acute and convalescent COVID-19. PBMCs, B-cell-depleted T cells, or T cells were the source of the cDNA or gDNA that made up the material.

The germline V and J ends were trimmed by 2 bases and 0 bases, with 17 bases remaining between them. Germline values: CDR1 LNHDA, CDR2 SQIVND (reference sequence). CDR3 length: 18 residues. Per the study methods: Using reference gene primer amplification, nucleated cell counts were estimated. Some clones are missing from TCRdb's copy, which holds only in-frame ones; the method was immunoSEQ multiplex PCR. V, J and clone size are those of that table, while D and trimming were read from the DNA. The sample comprises roughly 100,000 clones, about 85% of which are singletons, and around 1.9% rests with the top ten.

Sequenced input: peripheral blood. This TCR was sampled from a woman in her 70s with active or convalescent COVID-19. V usage is TRBV19 and J usage is TRBJ2-1, with D possibly TRBD2 on 8 matching bases. The CDR3 sequence: CASSIRQGGTSSYNEQFF. CDR3 DNA sequence: TGTGCCAGTAGTATAAGGCAGGGGGGGACTAGCTCCTACAATGAGCAGTTCTTC.